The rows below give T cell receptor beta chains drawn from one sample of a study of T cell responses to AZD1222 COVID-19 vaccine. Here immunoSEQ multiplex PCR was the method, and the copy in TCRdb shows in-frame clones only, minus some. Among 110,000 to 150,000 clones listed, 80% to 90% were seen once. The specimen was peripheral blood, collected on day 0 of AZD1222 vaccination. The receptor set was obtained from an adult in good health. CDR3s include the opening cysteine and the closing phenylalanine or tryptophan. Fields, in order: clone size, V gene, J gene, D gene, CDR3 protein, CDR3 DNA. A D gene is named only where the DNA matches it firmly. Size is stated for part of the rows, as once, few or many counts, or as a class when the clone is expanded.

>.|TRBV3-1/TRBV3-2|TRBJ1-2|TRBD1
CASSPGPGQGYAYTF
TGTGCCAGCAGCCCAGGCCCAGGACAGGGGTATGCATACACCTTC
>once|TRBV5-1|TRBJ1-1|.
CASSMTVNTEAFF
TGCGCCAGCAGCATGACAGTGAACACTGAAGCTTTCTTT
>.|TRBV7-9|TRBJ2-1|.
CASTKDGGRNEQFF
TGTGCCAGCACCAAGGATGGGGGCCGTAATGAGCAGTTCTTC
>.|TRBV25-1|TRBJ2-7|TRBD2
CASSAGTSGTPSYEQYF
TGTGCCAGCAGTGCCGGGACTAGCGGGACGCCCTCCTACGAGCAGTACTTC
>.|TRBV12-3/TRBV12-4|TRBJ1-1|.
CASSFSGREKSFF
TGTGCCAGCAGTTTTTCGGGGAGAGAGAAAAGTTTCTTT
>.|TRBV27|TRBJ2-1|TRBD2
CASSFRATPRGVEQFF
TGTGCCAGCAGTTTTAGGGCCACACCACGGGGGGTTGAGCAGTTCTTC
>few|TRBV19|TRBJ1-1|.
CASQTEAYTEAFF
TGTGCCAGCCAGACAGAAGCGTACACTGAAGCTTTCTTT
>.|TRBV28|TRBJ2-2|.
CASSRLRLANTGELFF
TGTGCCAGCAGTAGGCTTAGACTAGCGAACACCGGGGAGCTGTTTTTT
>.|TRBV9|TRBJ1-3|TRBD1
CASSAATGYRNTIYF
TGTGCCAGCAGCGCCGCGACAGGGTATAGAAACACCATATATTTT
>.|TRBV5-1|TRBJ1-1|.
CASSAIGQNTEAFF
TGCGCCAGCAGCGCTATCGGACAGAACACTGAAGCTTTCTTT
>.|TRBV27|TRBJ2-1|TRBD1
CASRRDRLYNEQFF
TGTGCCAGCAGAAGGGACAGGCTCTACAATGAGCAGTTCTTC
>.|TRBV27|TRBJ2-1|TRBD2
CAAVPLAGVGSGHEQFF
TGTGCCGCCGTCCCCCTAGCGGGAGTCGGTAGTGGTCATGAGCAGTTCTTC
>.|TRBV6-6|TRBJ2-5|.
CASSESRGVMETQYF
TGTGCCAGCAGTGAGAGCAGGGGAGTGATGGAGACCCAGTACTTC
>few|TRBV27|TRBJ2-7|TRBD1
CASRGDRMGDDEQYF
TGTGCCAGCAGAGGGGACAGGATGGGGGACGACGAGCAGTACTTC
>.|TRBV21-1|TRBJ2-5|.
CASSKALWHGQETQYF
TGTGCCAGCAGCAAAGCGCTTTGGCACGGACAAGAGACCCAGTACTTC
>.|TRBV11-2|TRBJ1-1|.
CASSLGAGSTEAFF
TGTGCCAGCAGCTTAGGGGCAGGGAGCACTGAAGCTTTCTTT
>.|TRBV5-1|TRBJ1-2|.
CASSLQGKDGYTF
TGCGCCAGCAGCTTGCAGGGGAAGGATGGCTACACCTTC
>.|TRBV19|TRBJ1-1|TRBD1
CASSFTGGASEAFF
TGTGCCAGTAGTTTCACAGGGGGTGCATCTGAAGCTTTCTTT
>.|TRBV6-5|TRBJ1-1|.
CASTFRTDPNTEAFF
TGTGCCAGTACCTTTAGGACAGACCCTAACACTGAAGCTTTCTTT
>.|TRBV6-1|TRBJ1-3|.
CASSERRSGNTIYF
TGTGCCAGCAGTGAGCGGCGGTCTGGAAACACCATATATTTT
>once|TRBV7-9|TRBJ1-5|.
CASSPFEDQPQHF
TGTGCCAGCAGCCCCTTCGAGGATCAGCCCCAGCATTTT
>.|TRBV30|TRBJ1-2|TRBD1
CAWSSGQGSRYGYTF
TGTGCCTGGAGTTCCGGACAGGGATCTCGCTATGGCTACACCTTC
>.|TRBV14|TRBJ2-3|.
CASSQDQYISTDTQYF
TGTGCCAGCAGCCAAGATCAATATATAAGCACAGATACGCAGTATTTT
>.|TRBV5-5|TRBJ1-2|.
CASTMGPYGYTF
TGTGCCAGCACTATGGGGCCCTATGGCTACACCTTC
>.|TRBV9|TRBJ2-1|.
CASSVGGDRTYNEQFF
TGTGCCAGCAGCGTCGGAGGGGACAGAACCTACAATGAGCAGTTCTTC
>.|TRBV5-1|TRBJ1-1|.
CASSRQTRDTEAFF
TGCGCCAGCAGCCGCCAGACCCGCGACACTGAAGCTTTCTTT
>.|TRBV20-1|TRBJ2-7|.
CSARSDYEQYF
TGCAGTGCTAGGTCCGACTACGAGCAGTACTTC
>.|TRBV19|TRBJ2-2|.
CASTLTGSTGELFF
TGTGCCAGTACCTTGACAGGCTCCACCGGGGAGCTGTTTTTT
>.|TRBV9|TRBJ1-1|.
CASSVGGAFEAFF
TGTGCCAGCAGCGTAGGCGGGGCATTTGAAGCTTTCTTT
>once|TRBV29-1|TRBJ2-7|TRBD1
CSAWVVPGQGSKDEQYF
TGCAGCGCCTGGGTGGTCCCGGGACAGGGTAGTAAGGACGAGCAGTACTTC
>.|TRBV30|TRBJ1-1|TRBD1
CACGQGLVNTEAFF
TGTGCCTGCGGACAGGGGCTCGTGAACACTGAAGCTTTCTTT
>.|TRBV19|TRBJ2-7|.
CASSLSGAAEEQYF
TGTGCCAGTAGTCTATCCGGGGCTGCGGAGGAGCAGTACTTC
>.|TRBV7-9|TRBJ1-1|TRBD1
CASSNAGGTEAFF
TGTGCCAGCAGCAATGCAGGGGGCACTGAAGCTTTCTTT
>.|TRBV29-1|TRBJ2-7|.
CSVESPYEQYF
TGCAGCGTTGAGTCCCCTTACGAGCAGTACTTC
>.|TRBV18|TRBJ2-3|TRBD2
CASSPAAGGLAGGPTDTQYF
TGTGCCAGCTCACCCGCCGCAGGGGGACTAGCGGGGGGGCCGACAGATACGCAGTATTTT
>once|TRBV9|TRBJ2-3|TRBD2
CASSVGTSGASDTQYF
TGTGCCAGCAGCGTAGGCACTAGCGGGGCGTCCGATACGCAGTATTTT
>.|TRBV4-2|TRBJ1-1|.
CASSQTTGAMGGTEAFF
TGTGCCAGCAGCCAAACAACAGGTGCTATGGGGGGTACTGAAGCTTTCTTT
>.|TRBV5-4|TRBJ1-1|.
CASSLLNGFGFTEAFF
TGTGCCAGCAGCTTGCTTAACGGTTTTGGGTTCACTGAAGCTTTCTTT
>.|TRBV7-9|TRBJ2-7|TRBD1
CASSFGQVYEQYF
TGTGCCAGCAGCTTCGGACAGGTCTACGAGCAGTACTTC
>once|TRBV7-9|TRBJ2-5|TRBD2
CASSFSGGHQETQYF
TGTGCCAGCAGTTTTAGCGGGGGACACCAAGAGACCCAGTACTTC
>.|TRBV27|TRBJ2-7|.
CASSLSPWGASEQYF
TGTGCCAGCAGTTTATCCCCTTGGGGGGCGAGTGAGCAGTACTTC
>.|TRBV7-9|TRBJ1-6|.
CASSFQGPDSPLHF
TGTGCCAGCAGCTTTCAGGGGCCTGATTCACCCCTCCACTTT
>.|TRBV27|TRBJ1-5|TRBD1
CASSDLGGVNQPQHF
TGTGCCAGCAGCGACTTAGGGGGCGTCAATCAGCCCCAGCATTTT
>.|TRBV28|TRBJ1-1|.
CASTQPPGGAAAFF
TGTGCCAGCACTCAACCCCCGGGGGGCGCGGCAGCTTTCTTT
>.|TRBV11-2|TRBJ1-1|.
CASRPIRGGTEAFF
TGTGCCAGCAGACCTATCCGGGGGGGCACTGAAGCTTTCTTT
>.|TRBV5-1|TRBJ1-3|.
CASSLGTAGNTIYF
TGCGCCAGCAGCTTGGGGACAGCTGGAAACACCATATATTTT
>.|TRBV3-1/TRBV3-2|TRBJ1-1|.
CASSQVPNTEAFF
TGTGCCAGCAGCCAAGTACCGAACACTGAAGCTTTCTTT
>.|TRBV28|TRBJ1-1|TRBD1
CASRLGGQGWQAFF
TGTGCCAGCAGGTTAGGGGGACAGGGATGGCAAGCTTTCTTT
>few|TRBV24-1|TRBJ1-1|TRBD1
CATSDQQGRDFF
TGTGCCACCAGTGACCAACAGGGGCGGGATTTCTTT
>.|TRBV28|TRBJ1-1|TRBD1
CASRLSEGASSPEAFF
TGTGCCAGCAGGCTATCGGAGGGGGCAAGCTCCCCTGAAGCTTTCTTT
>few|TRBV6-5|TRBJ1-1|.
CASSPGIMNTEAFF
TGTGCCAGCAGTCCGGGGATTATGAACACTGAAGCTTTCTTT